This T cell receptor (beta chain) was captured in a study of blood T cell repertoires in COVID-19. Study in general: PBMCs, B-cell-depleted T cells, or T cells were the source of the cDNA or gDNA that made up the material.

Germline CDR1 and CDR2: LNHNV and YYDKDF (reference sequence). There are 13 residues in the CDR3. On this clone: Germline and junction disagree at one end, which may indicate a read error.

Participants were placed into cohorts based on the clinical history they reported. The method was immunoSEQ multiplex PCR; TCRdb's version includes in-frame clones alone and lacks a portion of them. The table lists some 170,000 clones, 70% to 90% of them singletons, with around 6% in the top ten. This clonotype originated in a man between 40 and 49 years old who had recovered from COVID-19. The specimen was PBMCs or T cells enriched from blood (not recorded which). This chain joins TRBV15 and TRBJ2-1, with D hard to call. CDR3 residues: CATSPLGYSEQFF. In DNA form, the CDR3 reads TGTGCCACCAGCCCGCTTGGGTACAGTGAGCAGTTCTTC.